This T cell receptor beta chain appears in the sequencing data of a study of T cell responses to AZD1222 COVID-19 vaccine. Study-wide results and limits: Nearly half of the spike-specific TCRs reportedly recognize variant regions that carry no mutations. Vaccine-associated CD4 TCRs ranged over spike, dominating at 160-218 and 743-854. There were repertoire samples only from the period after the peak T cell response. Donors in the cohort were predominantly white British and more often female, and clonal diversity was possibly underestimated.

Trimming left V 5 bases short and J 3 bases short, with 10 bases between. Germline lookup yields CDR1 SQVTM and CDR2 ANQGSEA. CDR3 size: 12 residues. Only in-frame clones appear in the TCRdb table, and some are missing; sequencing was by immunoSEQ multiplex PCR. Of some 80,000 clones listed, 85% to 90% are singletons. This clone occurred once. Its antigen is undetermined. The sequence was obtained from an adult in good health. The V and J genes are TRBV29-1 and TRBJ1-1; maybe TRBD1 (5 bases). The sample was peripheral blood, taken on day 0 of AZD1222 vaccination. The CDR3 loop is CSVYGGYTEAFF. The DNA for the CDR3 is TGCAGCGTTTACGGGGGGTACACTGAAGCTTTCTTT.